The TCR beta chain described here comes from a study of monozygotic twins with inflammatory bowel disease. Study-wide results and limits: Differences in immunosuppressive treatment may have been a source of added variability in patient repertoires.

This CDR3 contains 14 residues. Germline V gene lookup returns CDR1 SGHVS and CDR2 FQNEAQ. About this clonotype: Antigen unknown.

TCRdb reprocessed the 5' RACE reads, with one entry per CDR3 protein and no DNA. This sample contains more than 350,000 distinct CDR3 sequences. The source material was blood. The chain carries TRBV7-8 and TRBJ2-3; TCRdb's assignment of TRBD2 cannot be checked, as there is no DNA. The receptor was derived from a human donor with ulcerative colitis or Crohn's disease, or a healthy co-twin of an affected twin (not recorded which). The CDR3 region is CASNRRARGDTQYF.